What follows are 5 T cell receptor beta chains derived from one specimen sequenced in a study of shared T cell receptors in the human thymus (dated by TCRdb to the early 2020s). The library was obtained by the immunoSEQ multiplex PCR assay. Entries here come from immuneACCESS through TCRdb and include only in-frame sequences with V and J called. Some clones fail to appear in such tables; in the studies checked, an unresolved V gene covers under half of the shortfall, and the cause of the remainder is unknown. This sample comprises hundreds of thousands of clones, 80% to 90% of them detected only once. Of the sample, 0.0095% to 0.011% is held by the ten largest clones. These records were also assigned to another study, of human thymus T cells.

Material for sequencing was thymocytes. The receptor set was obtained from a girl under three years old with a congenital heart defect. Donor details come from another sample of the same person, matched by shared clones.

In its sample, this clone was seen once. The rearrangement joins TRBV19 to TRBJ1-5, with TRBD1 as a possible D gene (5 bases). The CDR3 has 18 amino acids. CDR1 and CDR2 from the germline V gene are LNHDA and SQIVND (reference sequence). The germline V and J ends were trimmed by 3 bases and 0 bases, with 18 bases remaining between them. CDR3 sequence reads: CASSIEGHNRHSNQPQHF. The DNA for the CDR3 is TGTGCCAGTAGTATTGAAGGCCATAACAGGCATAGCAATCAGCCCCAGCATTTT.

The CDR3 coding sequence is TGTGCCAGCAGCTTAGTGGGAGGGACCAAGGGAGGCTACACCTTC. This encodes CASSLVGGTKGGYTF. The J gene is TRBJ1-2, the V gene TRBV11-2; possibly TRBD1 for D (5 bases). V gave up 1 base and J gave up 8 bases, with 17 bases separating them. The germline CDR1 and CDR2 sequences are SGHAT and FQNNGV. The CDR3 is 15 amino acids.

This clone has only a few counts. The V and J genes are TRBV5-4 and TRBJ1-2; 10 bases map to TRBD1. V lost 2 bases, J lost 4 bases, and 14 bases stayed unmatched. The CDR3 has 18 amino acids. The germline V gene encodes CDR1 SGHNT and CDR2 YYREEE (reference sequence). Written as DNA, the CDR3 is TGTGCCAGCAGCTTCCTGCTCATGACAGGGGGCGCTGCCTATGGCTACACCTTC. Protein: CASSFLLMTGGAAYGYTF. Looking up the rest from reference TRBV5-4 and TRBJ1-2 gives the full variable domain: ETGVTQSPTHLIKTRGQQVTLRCSSQSGHNTVSWYQQALGQGPQFIFQYYREEENGRGNFPPRFSGLQFPNYSSELNVNALELDDSALYLCASSFLLMTGGAAYGYTFGSGTRLTVV.

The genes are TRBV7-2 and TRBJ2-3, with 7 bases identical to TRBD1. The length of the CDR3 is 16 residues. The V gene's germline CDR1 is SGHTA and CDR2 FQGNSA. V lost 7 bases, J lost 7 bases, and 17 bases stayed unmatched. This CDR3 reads CASTDRDEGHRNTQYF. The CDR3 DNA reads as TGTGCCAGCACCGACAGGGATGAGGGCCACAGGAATACGCAGTATTTT.

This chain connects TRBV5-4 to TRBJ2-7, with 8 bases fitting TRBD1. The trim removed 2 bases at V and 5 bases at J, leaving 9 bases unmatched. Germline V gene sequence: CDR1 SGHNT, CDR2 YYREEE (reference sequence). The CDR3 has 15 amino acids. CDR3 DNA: TGTGCCAGCAGCTTAACCCCCGGGACAGGTGACGAGCAGTACTTC. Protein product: CASSLTPGTGDEQYF.